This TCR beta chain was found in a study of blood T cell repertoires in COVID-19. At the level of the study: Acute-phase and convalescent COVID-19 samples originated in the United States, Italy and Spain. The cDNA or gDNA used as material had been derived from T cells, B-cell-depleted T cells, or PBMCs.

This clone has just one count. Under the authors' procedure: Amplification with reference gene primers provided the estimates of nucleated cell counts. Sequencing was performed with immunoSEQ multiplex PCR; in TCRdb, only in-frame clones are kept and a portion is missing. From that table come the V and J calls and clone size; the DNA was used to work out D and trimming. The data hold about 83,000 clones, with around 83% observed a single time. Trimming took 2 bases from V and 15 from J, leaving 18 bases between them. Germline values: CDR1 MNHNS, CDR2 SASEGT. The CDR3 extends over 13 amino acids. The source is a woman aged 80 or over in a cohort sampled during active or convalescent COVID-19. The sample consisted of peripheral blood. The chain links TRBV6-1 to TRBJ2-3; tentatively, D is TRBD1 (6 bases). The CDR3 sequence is CASSEWGSDSGYF. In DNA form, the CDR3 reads TGTGCCAGCAGTGAATGGGGATCGGACAGCGGATATTTT.